This T cell receptor beta chain was captured by sequencing in a study of blood T cell repertoires in COVID-19. Measured with immunoSEQ multiplex PCR; TCRdb has only the in-frame clones, and not every one. The table includes under 400,000 clones, 85% to 90% detected once. This clonotype was obtained from a woman aged 25 to 39 with COVID-19, enrolled during active disease. Sample: peripheral blood.

The CDR3 loop reads CASSQDASGAYNEQFF. The CDR3 nucleotides are TGTGCCAGCAGCCAAGACGCTAGCGGCGCCTACAATGAGCAGTTCTTC. The chain is built from TRBV3-1 (or the pseudogene TRBV3-2) and TRBJ2-1; 7 bases line up with TRBD2. The CDR3 runs to 16 residues. CDR1 and CDR2 from the germline V gene are LGHDT and YNNKEL (reference sequence). Losses at the gene ends were 0 bases for V and 2 bases for J; bases not matched to a gene: 4.